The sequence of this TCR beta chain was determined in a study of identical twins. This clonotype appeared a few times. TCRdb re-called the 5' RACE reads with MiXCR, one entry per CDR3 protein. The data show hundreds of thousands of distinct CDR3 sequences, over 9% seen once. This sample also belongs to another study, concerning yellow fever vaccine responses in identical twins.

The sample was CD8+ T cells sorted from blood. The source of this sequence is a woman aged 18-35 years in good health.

CDR3 DNA sequence: TGTGCCAGCAGTTATCAAACTGAAGCTTTCTTT. Encoded protein: CASSYQTEAFF. The chain links TRBV11-3 to TRBJ1-1; D remains unclear. The germline V gene encodes CDR1 SGHNT and CDR2 YENEEA. The CDR3 loop spans 11 amino acids. V gave up 6 bases and J gave up 5 bases, with 7 bases separating them.